These 25 T cell receptor beta chains were all obtained from the same sample, sequenced in a study of human T cells and chemical hapten exposure. One entry per CDR3 protein results from TCRdb running MiXCR on the RACE reads. The table lists over 100,000 distinct CDR3 sequences, 11% of them singletons. Time point noted: patch test 3, about 24 weeks after DPC sensitization. Treatment indicated: therapeutic diphenylcyclopropenone sensitization with weekly scalp DPC. This material consisted of whole blood, taken in connection with sensitization to the hapten diphenylcyclopropenone (DPC). Every receptor here comes from a woman aged 50 to 60 with alopecia areata. Some clones in this sample may be carry-over from other donors' samples.

This clonotype was counted only a few times. The CDR3 sequence is CASRGGFNQPQHF. The CDR3, as DNA: TGTGCCAGCAGAGGAGGTTTCAATCAGCCCCAGCATTTT. This chain joins TRBV6-1 and TRBJ1-5; D unclear. The CDR3 runs 13 residues. Germline assignment: CDR1 MNHNS and CDR2 SASEGT. V was shortened by 6 bases and J by 3 bases, with 9 bases between the two germline ends.

This clonotype was seen repeatedly, ten times or more. The chain couples TRBV6-2 or TRBV6-3 to TRBJ2-3; 7 bases match TRBD2. The germline V gene encodes CDR1 MNHEY and CDR2 SVGEGT. This CDR3 is built from 13 residues. V lost 9 bases to trimming and J lost 0 bases; unmatched junction nucleotides: 3. This chain's CDR3 is CASKRGSTDTQYF. CDR3 DNA: TGTGCCAGTAAGCGGGGTAGCACAGATACGCAGTATTTT.

This rearrangement joins TRBV12-3 or TRBV12-4 to TRBJ1-5, with 8 nucleotides matching TRBD1. V was clipped by 6 bases and J by 6 bases; unmatched bases: 7. The length of the CDR3 is 14 residues. The CDR3 reads CASSSGQGGQPQHF. The CDR3 DNA follows: TGTGCCAGCAGCTCCGGACAGGGCGGTCAGCCCCAGCATTTT.

This clonotype was found many times. In DNA, the CDR3 is TGTGCCAGCTCACCGGGAAGATCATCTGGAAACACCATATATTTT. It specifies CASSPGRSSGNTIYF. V and J are TRBV18 and TRBJ1-3; D is undetermined. V gave up 3 bases and J gave up 1 base, with 10 bases separating them. The CDR3 sequence is 15 residues long. Germline V lookup: CDR1 KGHSH, CDR2 LQKENI. The whole variable domain, remainder taken from reference TRBV18 and TRBJ1-3, is NAGVMQNPRHLVRRRGQEARLRCSPMKGHSHVYWYRQLPEEGLKFMVYLQKENIIDESGMPKERFSAEFPKEGPSILRIQQVVRGDSAAYFCASSPGRSSGNTIYFGEGSWLTVV.

In its sample, this clonotype was seen a few times. The chain combines TRBV29-1 with TRBJ2-3; 9 bases match TRBD2. V shed 6 bases, J shed 6 bases, and the junction held 4 bases outside the gene matches. The CDR3 length is 12 residues. Germline V gene sequence: CDR1 SQVTM, CDR2 ANQGSEA. The CDR3 nucleotides are TGCAGCGTGGGACTAGCCCGGGATACGCAGTATTTT. This gives the protein CSVGLARDTQYF.

This clonotype was seen many times. The J gene is TRBJ2-3, the V gene TRBV20-1; D possibly uses TRBD1 or TRBD2 (7 bases each). The V end was cut by 6 bases, the J end by 2 bases, with 18 bases between. From germline, CDR1 is DFQATT and CDR2 SNEGSKA (reference sequence). The CDR3 is made up of 15 amino acids. CDR3 in amino acids: CSAHPGEGATDTQYF. CDR3 sequence (DNA): TGCAGTGCCCACCCCGGGGAGGGGGCCACAGATACGCAGTATTTT.

CDR3 coding DNA: TGCAGTGCTAGAGATTCACAGGGGGGAGATGAAGCTTTCTTT. Its translation is CSARDSQGGDEAFF. The V and J genes are TRBV20-1 and TRBJ1-1; 8 bases line up with TRBD1. The CDR3 consists of 14 residues. After removal of 0 bases from V and 7 bases from J, the junction contained 7 bases not matched to a gene. The V gene's germline CDR1 is DFQATT and CDR2 SNEGSKA (reference sequence).

This clonotype was seen a few times. The V gene is TRBV29-1, the J gene TRBJ2-3; TRBD1 might be the D (6 bases). The CDR3 is made up of 15 amino acids. Germline-derived CDR1 and CDR2 are SQVTM and ANQGSEA. V dropped 1 base and J dropped 2 bases, with 13 bases sitting between them. CDR3 amino acids: CSVEGARGTTDTQYF. CDR3 DNA: TGCAGCGTTGAAGGGGCTAGGGGGACCACAGATACGCAGTATTTT.

This clonotype was found a few times. This rearrangement joins TRBV29-1 to TRBJ1-2; no firm D call. Deletions cut 6 bases from V and 0 bases from J, with 8 bases between. From germline, CDR1 is SQVTM and CDR2 ANQGSEA. The CDR3 spans 12 residues. The CDR3 coding sequence is TGCAGCGTCACAACAGCTAACTATGGCTACACCTTC. As protein: CSVTTANYGYTF.

CDR3 residues: CASSLVSGFEQYF. The CDR3 bases are TGTGCCAGCAGTTTAGTGAGCGGGTTTGAGCAGTACTTC. The gene calls are TRBV12-3 or TRBV12-4 and TRBJ2-7; tentatively, D is TRBD2 (6 bases). V dropped 1 base and J dropped 7 bases, with 11 bases sitting between them. CDR3 length: 13 residues.

V is TRBV29-1 and J is TRBJ1-2; D is perhaps TRBD1 (6 bases). The germline V gene encodes CDR1 SQVTM and CDR2 ANQGSEA. The CDR3 runs to 14 residues. V was pared by 6 bases and J by 2 bases, with 16 bases between. The CDR3 loop reads CSVAGMGTNYGYTF. Here the CDR3 DNA reads TGCAGCGTGGCGGGTATGGGGACAAACTATGGCTACACCTTC.

V gene TRBV20-1 combines with J gene TRBJ2-7; 9 nucleotides align to TRBD2. This CDR3 is 16 amino acids long. Germline V lookup: CDR1 DFQATT, CDR2 SNEGSKA (reference sequence). The V and J ends lost 3 bases and 6 bases, in that order; junction bases with no gene match: 15. The DNA of the CDR3 is TGCAGTGCTAGGGGGATAATAGCGGGAGAATCCGGCGAGCAGTACTTC. This translates into CSARGIIAGESGEQYF.

This chain uses TRBV7-9 with TRBJ2-7; D uncertain. The CDR3 sequence is 14 residues long. Germline V gene lookup returns CDR1 SEHNR and CDR2 FQNEAQ (reference sequence). Trimming pared 5 bases from V and 3 bases from J, leaving 14 bases between. Here the CDR3 DNA reads TGTGCCAGCAGCCCTGGACCCAAGGGCTACGAGCAGTACTTC. It specifies CASSPGPKGYEQYF.

V gene TRBV27 combines with J gene TRBJ2-6, with no clear D. V shed 8 bases and J shed 4 bases, with 6 bases lying between them. The CDR3 extends over 12 amino acids. Germline CDR1 reads MNHEY; CDR2 reads SMNVEV (reference sequence). The CDR3 loop reads CASASGANVLTF. CDR3 nucleotides: TGTGCCAGCGCGTCAGGGGCCAACGTCCTGACTTTC.

This clonotype has a handful of counts. CDR3 DNA: TGTGCCAGCAGCCAAGCAGGCGAGGAGACCCAGTACTTC. Its translation is CASSQAGEETQYF. The gene calls are TRBV3-1 and TRBJ2-5, with D unresolved. Germline assignment: CDR1 LGHDT and CDR2 YNNKEL (reference sequence). The length of the CDR3 is 13 residues. V lost 1 base to trimming and J lost 5 bases, with 8 bases between them.

This clonotype came up a few times. This chain's CDR3 is CSVRVSSEAFF. Written as DNA, the CDR3 is TGCAGTGTTCGGGTTTCCTCTGAAGCTTTCTTT. This rearrangement joins TRBV20-1 to TRBJ1-1; D is unclear. V shed 7 bases and J shed 6 bases, with 12 bases lying between them. The CDR3 length is 11 residues. Germline V gives CDR1 DFQATT, CDR2 SNEGSKA (reference sequence).

This clonotype has just a few counts. The chain recombines TRBV6-2 or TRBV6-3 with TRBJ1-1; 11 bases align to TRBD1. Germline V gene sequence: CDR1 MNHEY, CDR2 SVGEGT. The CDR3 has 17 residues. The J segment lost 4 bases and the V segment lost 6 bases, leaving 13 bases of the junction unmatched. The CDR3 DNA reads TGTGCCAGCAGATCCCGGGACAGGGGGAAGTGGGGCACTGAAGCTTTCTTT. This translates into CASRSRDRGKWGTEAFF.

This clonotype was counted only a few times. V usage is TRBV20-1 and J usage is TRBJ2-7; a weak D match, TRBD2 (6 bases). Germline V gives CDR1 DFQATT, CDR2 SNEGSKA (reference sequence). The CDR3 contains 14 residues. Trimming took off 6 bases at V and 0 bases at J, with 15 bases between the two ends. CDR3 DNA: TGCAGTGCCGGGGCCGGGAGTAGCTCCTACGAGCAGTACTTC. It yields the protein CSAGAGSSSYEQYF.

Concerning this clonotype itself: Sequence at one end of the junction differs from germline and may be a read error. This rearrangement joins TRBV12-3 or TRBV12-4 to TRBJ2-5; the match to TRBD2 covers 9 bases. CDR3 length: 13 amino acids. The CDR3 DNA reads as TGTGCCAGCAGGATTAGCGGGAGTAAGACCCAGAACTTC. Translated: CASRISGSKTQNF.

This clonotype occurred many times. The chain is built from TRBV25-1 and TRBJ2-3, with no clear D. Trimming shortened V by 6 bases and J by 4 bases, and 2 bases separated the two germline ends. The CDR3 sequence is 10 residues long. In germline, CDR1 is MGHDK, CDR2 SYGVNS. CDR3 amino acids: CASRADTQYF. The CDR3 DNA sequence: TGTGCCAGCAGGGCAGATACGCAGTATTTT.

In its sample, this clonotype was seen many times. This chain links TRBV7-2 with TRBJ2-4, with D perhaps matching TRBD1 (6 bases). The germline gives CDR1 SGHTA, CDR2 FQGNSA. This CDR3 contains 15 residues. Trimming removed 7 bases from V and 0 bases from J, with 13 bases in between. The CDR3 nucleotides are TGTGCCAGCAACAGGGACGCCTTAGCCAAAAACATTCAGTACTTC. Translating gives CASNRDALAKNIQYF.

This clonotype appeared many times. This rearrangement joins TRBV7-2 to TRBJ2-3; D possibly corresponds to TRBD2 (5 bases). The ends were cut back, 1 base at V and 5 bases at J, with 7 bases in the middle. Germline CDR1 SGHTA, CDR2 FQGNSA. There are 13 residues in the CDR3. CDR3 protein: CASSLVSGDTQYF. Written as DNA, the CDR3 is TGTGCCAGCAGCTTAGTGAGCGGAGATACGCAGTATTTT.

This clonotype came up many times. This chain uses TRBV12-3 or TRBV12-4 with TRBJ2-7; TRBD2 aligns across 8 bases. CDR3 length: 14 residues. After removal of 6 bases from V and 3 bases from J, the junction contained 7 bases not matched to a gene. The CDR3 loop reads CASSTTSGLYEQYF. The CDR3 DNA reads TGTGCCAGCAGCACAACTAGCGGCCTCTACGAGCAGTACTTC.

V and J are TRBV28 and TRBJ1-1; the D gene is possibly TRBD1 (5 bases). V lost 5 bases and J lost 1, with 14 bases in between. The CDR3 runs 15 residues. Per germline, CDR1 MDHEN and CDR2 SYDVKM. The CDR3: CASSPTGLGNTEAFF. CDR3 bases: TGTGCCAGCAGTCCCACAGGTCTCGGGAACACTGAAGCTTTCTTT.

The chain employs TRBV5-4 and TRBJ2-3, with 7 bases aligning to TRBD1. Per the germline V gene, CDR1 is SGHNT and CDR2 is YYREEE (reference sequence). With V trimmed by 4 bases and J by 1 base, 3 bases remained unmatched. The CDR3 extends over 14 amino acids. CDR3 DNA: TGTGCCAGCAGCCAGGGACAGCGCACAGATACGCAGTATTTT. It yields the protein CASSQGQRTDTQYF.